Listed below are T cell receptor beta chains from one sample, sequenced in a study of blood T cells in healthy people across ages. From the 5' RACE reads, TCRdb called clonotypes with MiXCR, one entry per CDR3 protein. The profile shows about 780,000 distinct CDR3 sequences, approximately 24% of them singletons. These same data were also listed under a study on T cells of mothers and their children.

Sample: blood. The receptors originated from a boy aged 10-17 years in good health. Each CDR3 is given with its conserved first and last residue. Fields, in order: J gene, D gene, clone size, V gene, CDR3 protein, CDR3 DNA. A D gene is named only where the DNA matches it firmly. Only part of the rows carry a size: once, few, many, or a class if the clone is expanded.

j_call: TRBJ2-2
d_call: TRBD1
clone_size: .
v_call: TRBV4-1
cdr3_aa: CASSQVEDRVYTGELFF
cdr3_nt: TGCGCCAGCAGCCAAGTGGAGGACAGGGTCTACACCGGGGAGCTGTTTTTT

j_call: TRBJ2-4
d_call: .
clone_size: .
v_call: TRBV28
cdr3_aa: CASSPLSGKAKNIQYF
cdr3_nt: TGTGCCAGCAGTCCCCTATCGGGGAAGGCCAAAAACATTCAGTACTTC

j_call: TRBJ2-1
d_call: TRBD2
clone_size: .
v_call: TRBV28
cdr3_aa: CASSHRLAGNNEQFF
cdr3_nt: TGTGCCAGCAGCCACCGGCTAGCGGGCAACAATGAGCAGTTCTTC

j_call: TRBJ1-1
d_call: TRBD1
clone_size: few
v_call: TRBV11-2
cdr3_aa: CASSLGRGTGESMNTEAFF
cdr3_nt: TGTGCCAGCAGCTTAGGCCGGGGGACAGGGGAATCCATGAACACTGAAGCTTTCTTT

j_call: TRBJ1-1
d_call: .
clone_size: .
v_call: TRBV4-1
cdr3_aa: CASSQDGGLTEAFF
cdr3_nt: TGCGCCAGCAGCCAAGACGGGGGGCTCACTGAAGCTTTCTTT

j_call: TRBJ2-1
d_call: .
clone_size: .
v_call: TRBV28
cdr3_aa: CASSPDDSFYNEQFF
cdr3_nt: TGTGCCAGCAGTCCCGACGACAGCTTCTACAATGAGCAGTTCTTC

j_call: TRBJ2-2
d_call: TRBD1
clone_size: few
v_call: TRBV12-3/TRBV12-4
cdr3_aa: CASSPGQGSNTGELFF
cdr3_nt: TGTGCCAGCAGTCCGGGACAGGGATCGAACACCGGGGAGCTGTTTTTT

j_call: TRBJ1-4
d_call: .
clone_size: .
v_call: TRBV7-2
cdr3_aa: CASSLGQGGVEKLFF
cdr3_nt: TGTGCCAGCAGCTTAGGCCAAGGGGGGGTTGAAAAACTGTTTTTT

j_call: TRBJ1-4
d_call: .
clone_size: .
v_call: TRBV20-1
cdr3_aa: CSARIGQGDEKLFF
cdr3_nt: TGCAGTGCTAGGATCGGTCAGGGTGATGAAAAACTGTTTTTT

j_call: TRBJ2-1
d_call: TRBD1
clone_size: few
v_call: TRBV7-3
cdr3_aa: CASSQSATRDSGLNEQFF
cdr3_nt: TGTGCCAGCAGTCAGTCGGCAACCCGGGACAGCGGACTGAATGAGCAGTTCTTC

j_call: TRBJ2-7
d_call: .
clone_size: few
v_call: TRBV15
cdr3_aa: CATSRDPTGGYEQYF
cdr3_nt: TGTGCCACCAGCAGAGATCCCACCGGGGGATACGAGCAGTACTTC

j_call: TRBJ2-1
d_call: .
clone_size: .
v_call: TRBV5-1
cdr3_aa: CASSLGDKDAEQFF
cdr3_nt: TGCGCCAGCAGCTTGGGGGACAAAGATGCTGAGCAGTTCTTC

j_call: TRBJ2-1
d_call: TRBD2
clone_size: .
v_call: TRBV5-1
cdr3_aa: CASSLGGSGAFHEQFF
cdr3_nt: TGCGCCAGCAGCTTGGGGGGTAGCGGGGCTTTTCATGAGCAGTTCTTC

j_call: TRBJ2-7
d_call: TRBD2
clone_size: .
v_call: TRBV18
cdr3_aa: CASSPTSGPGEQYF
cdr3_nt: TGTGCCAGCTCACCGACTAGCGGCCCTGGGGAGCAGTACTTC

j_call: TRBJ2-7
d_call: .
clone_size: few
v_call: TRBV7-3
cdr3_aa: CASSFGQGNYEQYF
cdr3_nt: TGTGCCAGCAGCTTCGGGCAGGGGAACTACGAGCAGTACTTC

j_call: TRBJ2-2
d_call: .
clone_size: .
v_call: TRBV6-6
cdr3_aa: CASSYSSRGGTGELFF
cdr3_nt: TGTGCCAGCAGTTACTCATCCAGGGGCGGCACCGGGGAGCTGTTTTTT

j_call: TRBJ2-1
d_call: .
clone_size: .
v_call: TRBV6-5
cdr3_aa: CASGESGGYNEQFF
cdr3_nt: TGTGCCAGCGGAGAATCAGGGGGGTACAATGAGCAGTTCTTC

j_call: TRBJ2-1
d_call: .
clone_size: few
v_call: TRBV4-1
cdr3_aa: CASSLSANLRNEQFF
cdr3_nt: TGCGCCAGCAGTCTGAGCGCGAACCTACGCAATGAGCAGTTCTTC

j_call: TRBJ2-5
d_call: .
clone_size: few
v_call: TRBV24-1
cdr3_aa: CATGNQETQYF
cdr3_nt: TGTGCCACCGGCAACCAAGAGACCCAGTACTTC

j_call: TRBJ2-5
d_call: .
clone_size: once
v_call: TRBV18
cdr3_aa: CANSQQGTRQETQYF
cdr3_nt: TGTGCCAACTCCCAACAGGGTACCAGACAAGAGACCCAGTACTTC

j_call: TRBJ2-2
d_call: TRBD2
clone_size: .
v_call: TRBV29-1
cdr3_aa: CSVWTASGGNTGELFF
cdr3_nt: TGCAGCGTCTGGACGGCTAGCGGGGGGAACACCGGGGAGCTGTTTTTT

j_call: TRBJ1-1
d_call: .
clone_size: .
v_call: TRBV20-1
cdr3_aa: CSARIWGERGRNTEAFF
cdr3_nt: TGCAGTGCTAGAATATGGGGGGAGAGAGGGAGGAACACTGAAGCTTTCTTT

j_call: TRBJ1-1
d_call: TRBD1
clone_size: few
v_call: TRBV5-1
cdr3_aa: CASSLQGAYTEAFF
cdr3_nt: TGCGCCAGCAGCTTACAGGGGGCTTACACTGAAGCTTTCTTT

j_call: TRBJ2-5
d_call: TRBD1
clone_size: .
v_call: TRBV7-9
cdr3_aa: CASSRRQGPGEETQYF
cdr3_nt: TGTGCCAGCAGCCGTCGACAGGGGCCCGGAGAAGAGACCCAGTACTTC

j_call: TRBJ2-5
d_call: .
clone_size: .
v_call: TRBV5-1
cdr3_aa: CASSLQGGSETQYF
cdr3_nt: TGCGCCAGCAGCTTACAGGGCGGGTCAGAGACCCAGTACTTC

j_call: TRBJ1-1
d_call: TRBD1
clone_size: .
v_call: TRBV11-2
cdr3_aa: CASSPGTGIKAFF
cdr3_nt: TGTGCCAGCAGCCCGGGGACAGGCATAAAAGCTTTCTTT

j_call: TRBJ2-7
d_call: TRBD2
clone_size: many
v_call: TRBV27
cdr3_aa: CASSLSSGGTRHF
cdr3_nt: TGTGCCAGCAGTTTGAGTAGCGGGGGAACCAGGCACTTC

j_call: TRBJ2-1
d_call: .
clone_size: once
v_call: TRBV5-1
cdr3_aa: CASSPSRTAYNEQFF
cdr3_nt: TGCGCCAGCAGCCCCAGCCGGACAGCATACAATGAGCAGTTCTTC

j_call: TRBJ2-7
d_call: .
clone_size: .
v_call: TRBV6-6
cdr3_aa: CASSKTGPTSYEQYF
cdr3_nt: TGTGCCAGCAGTAAGACAGGACCGACCTCCTACGAGCAGTACTTC

j_call: TRBJ2-5
d_call: TRBD2
clone_size: many
v_call: TRBV12-3/TRBV12-4
cdr3_aa: CASSGTSGGEQETQYF
cdr3_nt: TGTGCCAGCAGTGGGACTAGCGGGGGGGAACAAGAGACCCAGTACTTC

j_call: TRBJ2-2
d_call: TRBD1
clone_size: few
v_call: TRBV27
cdr3_aa: CASSARRQGGNTGELFF
cdr3_nt: TGTGCCAGCAGTGCCCGCCGACAGGGGGGGAACACCGGGGAGCTGTTTTTT

j_call: TRBJ2-1
d_call: .
clone_size: .
v_call: TRBV20-1
cdr3_aa: CSVQRLDYNEQFF
cdr3_nt: TGCAGTGTTCAACGACTGGACTACAATGAGCAGTTCTTC

j_call: TRBJ2-7
d_call: .
clone_size: few
v_call: TRBV20-1
cdr3_aa: CSAREGSFEQYF
cdr3_nt: TGCAGTGCTAGAGAGGGAAGCTTCGAGCAGTACTTC

j_call: TRBJ2-7
d_call: .
clone_size: many
v_call: TRBV5-1
cdr3_aa: CASSLGRGSYEQYF
cdr3_nt: TGTGCCAGCAGCTTGGGACGGGGTTCCTACGAGCAGTACTTC

j_call: TRBJ2-5
d_call: TRBD2
clone_size: few
v_call: TRBV2
cdr3_aa: CASSEGGGTSGGQPRETQYF
cdr3_nt: TGTGCCAGCAGTGAAGGGGGAGGGACTAGCGGGGGGCAACCCAGAGAGACCCAGTACTTC

j_call: TRBJ2-6
d_call: .
clone_size: .
v_call: TRBV3-1
cdr3_aa: CASNEIRASGANVLTF
cdr3_nt: TGTGCCAGCAACGAAATACGTGCCTCTGGGGCCAACGTCCTGACTTTC

j_call: TRBJ1-1
d_call: .
clone_size: few
v_call: TRBV2
cdr3_aa: CASSGVWGNTEAFF
cdr3_nt: TGTGCCAGCAGTGGTGTTTGGGGGAACACTGAAGCTTTCTTT

j_call: TRBJ2-1
d_call: .
clone_size: few
v_call: TRBV6-1
cdr3_aa: CASSPYRGNEQFF
cdr3_nt: TGTGCCAGCAGCCCTTATCGGGGGAATGAGCAGTTCTTC

j_call: TRBJ1-1
d_call: .
clone_size: .
v_call: TRBV7-9
cdr3_aa: CASSLRQGHTEAFF
cdr3_nt: TGTGCCAGCAGCTTAAGGCAGGGACACACTGAAGCTTTCTTT

j_call: TRBJ2-5
d_call: TRBD2
clone_size: .
v_call: TRBV2
cdr3_aa: CASRRGGVETQYF
cdr3_nt: TGTGCCAGCAGGCGGGGGGGCGTTGAGACCCAGTACTTC

j_call: TRBJ2-1
d_call: TRBD2
clone_size: .
v_call: TRBV5-1
cdr3_aa: CASRSIPGGNNEQFF
cdr3_nt: TGCGCCAGCAGGTCCATTCCCGGGGGGAACAATGAGCAGTTCTTC

j_call: TRBJ2-3
d_call: TRBD1
clone_size: .
v_call: TRBV29-1
cdr3_aa: CSVSGQGGDTQYF
cdr3_nt: TGCAGCGTCTCGGGACAGGGAGGGGATACGCAGTATTTT

j_call: TRBJ2-2
d_call: TRBD1
clone_size: .
v_call: TRBV7-3
cdr3_aa: CASSVEPGTDLTGELFF
cdr3_nt: TGTGCCAGCAGCGTTGAACCCGGGACAGATCTAACCGGGGAGCTGTTTTTT

j_call: TRBJ2-3
d_call: .
clone_size: .
v_call: TRBV5-1
cdr3_aa: CASSWGDSSSTDTQYF
cdr3_nt: TGCGCCAGCAGCTGGGGGGACAGCTCTAGCACAGATACGCAGTATTTT

j_call: TRBJ2-1
d_call: .
clone_size: .
v_call: TRBV30
cdr3_aa: CAWTPLTGEQFF
cdr3_nt: TGTGCCTGGACCCCTCTAACGGGTGAGCAGTTCTTC

j_call: TRBJ2-1
d_call: TRBD2
clone_size: .
v_call: TRBV2
cdr3_aa: CASRIKRGGPGEQFF
cdr3_nt: TGTGCCAGCAGGATCAAGCGGGGGGGCCCCGGGGAGCAGTTCTTC

j_call: TRBJ2-1
d_call: TRBD2
clone_size: .
v_call: TRBV2
cdr3_aa: CASSVSGGPYNEQFF
cdr3_nt: TGTGCCAGCAGCGTGAGCGGGGGTCCCTACAATGAGCAGTTCTTC

j_call: TRBJ1-1
d_call: .
clone_size: .
v_call: TRBV12-3/TRBV12-4
cdr3_aa: CASVEGPGTEAFF
cdr3_nt: TGTGCCAGCGTAGAGGGTCCGGGCACTGAAGCTTTCTTT

j_call: TRBJ2-5
d_call: .
clone_size: .
v_call: TRBV29-1
cdr3_aa: CSVRGPQETQYF
cdr3_nt: TGCAGCGTTAGAGGACCCCAAGAGACCCAGTACTTC

j_call: TRBJ2-2
d_call: TRBD2
clone_size: few
v_call: TRBV6-5
cdr3_aa: CASATSGGARTGELFF
cdr3_nt: TGTGCCAGCGCGACGAGCGGGGGGGCGCGCACCGGGGAGCTGTTTTTT

j_call: TRBJ1-5
d_call: TRBD1
clone_size: few
v_call: TRBV20-1
cdr3_aa: CSARVPGGQPQHF
cdr3_nt: TGCAGTGCTAGAGTCCCAGGGGGTCAGCCCCAGCATTTT

j_call: TRBJ1-2
d_call: TRBD1
clone_size: .
v_call: TRBV12-5
cdr3_aa: CASGWTTGNGYTF
cdr3_nt: TGTGCTAGTGGTTGGACGACAGGGAATGGCTACACCTTC

j_call: TRBJ1-6
d_call: .
clone_size: .
v_call: TRBV2
cdr3_aa: CASSGTVNYNSPLHF
cdr3_nt: TGTGCCAGCAGTGGGACAGTTAATTATAATTCACCCCTCCACTTT

j_call: TRBJ2-3
d_call: .
clone_size: few
v_call: TRBV6-4
cdr3_aa: CASSASTASTDTQYF
cdr3_nt: TGTGCCAGCAGTGCCTCGACAGCAAGCACAGATACGCAGTATTTT

j_call: TRBJ2-5
d_call: .
clone_size: few
v_call: TRBV20-1
cdr3_aa: CSASFGGLQGRQETQYF
cdr3_nt: TGCAGTGCTAGTTTCGGGGGACTGCAGGGTAGGCAAGAGACCCAGTACTTC

j_call: TRBJ1-5
d_call: .
clone_size: once
v_call: TRBV29-1
cdr3_aa: CSVGMGGNDQPQHF
cdr3_nt: TGCAGCGTTGGAATGGGGGGAAACGATCAGCCCCAGCATTTT

j_call: TRBJ2-2
d_call: .
clone_size: .
v_call: TRBV12-3/TRBV12-4
cdr3_aa: CARPLRGVTGELFF
cdr3_nt: TGTGCCAGACCCCTCAGAGGGGTAACCGGGGAGCTGTTTTTT